The clone carrying this T cell receptor (beta chain) was counted a few times. This sample was taken from a study of T-cell memory formation after mild COVID-19. TCRdb reanalysed the 5' RACE reads using MiXCR and keeps one entry per CDR3 protein. The sample has approximately 240,000 distinct CDR3 sequences; 16% are singletons. Trimming removed 2 bases from V and 2 bases from J, with 5 bases in between. CDR1 and CDR2 (germline): SGHRS, YFSETQ. The length of the CDR3 is 14 residues. The chain carries TRBV5-1 and TRBJ2-6, with a weak D call TRBD1 (5 bases). This sequence was found in a man aged 18 to 29 who had mild COVID-19 (a few samples of this study predate the infection). Cell type and time point are not known. Sequenced: PBMCs or a T cell subset sorted from them (not recorded which). The CDR3: CASSLQAGANVLTF. In DNA form, the CDR3 reads TGCGCCAGCAGCTTACAGGCTGGGGCCAACGTCCTGACTTTC.